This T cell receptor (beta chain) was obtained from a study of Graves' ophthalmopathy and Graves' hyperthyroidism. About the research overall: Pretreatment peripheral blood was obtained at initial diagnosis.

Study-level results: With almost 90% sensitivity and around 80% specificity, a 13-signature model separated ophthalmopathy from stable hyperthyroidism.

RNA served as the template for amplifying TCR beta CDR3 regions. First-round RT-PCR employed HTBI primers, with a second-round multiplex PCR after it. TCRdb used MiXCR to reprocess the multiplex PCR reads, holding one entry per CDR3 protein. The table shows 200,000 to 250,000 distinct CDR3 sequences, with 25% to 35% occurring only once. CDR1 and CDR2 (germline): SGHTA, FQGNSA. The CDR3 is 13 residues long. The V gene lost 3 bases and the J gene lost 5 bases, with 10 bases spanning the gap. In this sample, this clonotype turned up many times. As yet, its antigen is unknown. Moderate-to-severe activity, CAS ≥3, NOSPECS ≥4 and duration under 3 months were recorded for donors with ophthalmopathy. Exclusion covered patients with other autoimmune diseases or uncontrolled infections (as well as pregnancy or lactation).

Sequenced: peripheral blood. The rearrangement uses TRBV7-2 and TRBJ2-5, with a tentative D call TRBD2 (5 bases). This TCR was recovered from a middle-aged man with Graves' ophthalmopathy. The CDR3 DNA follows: TGTGCCAGCAGCTTGATGGAGCGGGAGACCCAGTACTTC. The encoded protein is CASSLMERETQYF.